This T cell receptor (beta chain) was retrieved from a study of T cell repertoires in cytomegalovirus infection. At the level of the study: Recently described HLA-C-restricted plus well-studied HLA-B-restricted CMV epitopes were used. Shared public TCR beta signatures pointed to both CMV infection and a matching HLA type.

Regarding the study as a whole: Summed frequency of shared TCR beta families picked out CMV carriers who also had the relevant HLA.

The J segment lost 1 base and the V segment lost 0 bases, leaving 8 bases of the junction unmatched. This CDR3 is built from 18 residues. Germline V gene lookup returns CDR1 LGHNA and CDR2 YSLEER. About this clonotype itself: Its antigen remains unidentified.

TCRdb reprocessed the reads via MiXCR and lists one record per CDR3 protein. The data hold about 830,000 distinct CDR3 sequences, with 32% observed a single time. This TCR came from a human donor in good health (CMV status not recorded). Some clones in this sample may be carry-over from other donors' samples. The chain recombines TRBV4-3 with TRBJ2-2; 7 bases are a match to TRBD2. Material: cultured CD8+ T cells from PBMCs, obtained from culture after CMV antigen stimulation. CDR3: CASSQDRVTGGNTGELFF. DNA for the CDR3: TGCGCCAGCAGCCAAGATCGGGTTACGGGGGGGAACACCGGGGAGCTGTTTTTT.